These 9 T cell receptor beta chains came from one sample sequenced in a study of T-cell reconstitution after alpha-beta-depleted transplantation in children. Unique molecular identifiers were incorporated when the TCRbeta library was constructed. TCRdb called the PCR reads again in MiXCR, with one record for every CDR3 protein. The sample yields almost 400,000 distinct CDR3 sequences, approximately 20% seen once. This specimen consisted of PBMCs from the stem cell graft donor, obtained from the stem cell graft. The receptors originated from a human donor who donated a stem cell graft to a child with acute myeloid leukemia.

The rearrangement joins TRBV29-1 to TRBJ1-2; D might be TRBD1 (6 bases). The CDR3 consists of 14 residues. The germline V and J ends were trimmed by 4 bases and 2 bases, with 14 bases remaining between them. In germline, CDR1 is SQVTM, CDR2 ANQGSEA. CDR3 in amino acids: CSVAVFQGNYGYTF. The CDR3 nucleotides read TGCAGCGTTGCCGTTTTCCAGGGGAACTATGGCTACACCTTC.

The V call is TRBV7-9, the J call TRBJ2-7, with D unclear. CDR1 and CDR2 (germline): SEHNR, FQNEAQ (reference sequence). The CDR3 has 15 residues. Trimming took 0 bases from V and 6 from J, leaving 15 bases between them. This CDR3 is CASSLARTQDAEQYF. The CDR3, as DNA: TGTGCCAGCAGCTTAGCGCGGACCCAGGACGCCGAGCAGTACTTC.

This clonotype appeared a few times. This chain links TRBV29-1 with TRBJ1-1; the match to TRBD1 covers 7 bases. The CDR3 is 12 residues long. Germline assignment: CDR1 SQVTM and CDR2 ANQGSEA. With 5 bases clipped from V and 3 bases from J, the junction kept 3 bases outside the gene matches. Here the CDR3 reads CSVPDRDTEAFF. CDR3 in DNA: TGCAGCGTTCCCGACAGGGACACTGAAGCTTTCTTT.

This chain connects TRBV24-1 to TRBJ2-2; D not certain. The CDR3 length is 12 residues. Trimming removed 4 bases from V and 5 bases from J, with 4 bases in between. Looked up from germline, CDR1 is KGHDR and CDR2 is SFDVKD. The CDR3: CATSEQTGELFF. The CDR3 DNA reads TGTGCCACCAGTGAACAGACCGGGGAGCTGTTTTTT.

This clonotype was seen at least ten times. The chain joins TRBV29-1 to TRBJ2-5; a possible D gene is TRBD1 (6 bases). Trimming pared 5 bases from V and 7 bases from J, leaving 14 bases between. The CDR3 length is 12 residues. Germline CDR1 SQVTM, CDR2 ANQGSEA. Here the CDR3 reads CSVRDTLRTQYF. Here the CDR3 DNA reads TGCAGCGTTAGGGACACTTTGAGGACCCAGTACTTC.

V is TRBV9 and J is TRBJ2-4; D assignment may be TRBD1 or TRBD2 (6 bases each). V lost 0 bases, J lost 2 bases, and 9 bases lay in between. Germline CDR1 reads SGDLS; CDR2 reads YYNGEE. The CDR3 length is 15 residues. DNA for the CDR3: TGTGCCAGCAGCGTAGAGGGGGGTACCAAAAACATTCAGTACTTC. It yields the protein CASSVEGGTKNIQYF. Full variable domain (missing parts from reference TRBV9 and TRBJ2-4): DSGVTQTPKHLITATGQRVTLRCSPRSGDLSVYWYQQSLDQGLQFLIQYYNGEERAKGNILERFSAQQFPDLHSELNLSSLELGDSALYFCASSVEGGTKNIQYFGAGTRLSVL.

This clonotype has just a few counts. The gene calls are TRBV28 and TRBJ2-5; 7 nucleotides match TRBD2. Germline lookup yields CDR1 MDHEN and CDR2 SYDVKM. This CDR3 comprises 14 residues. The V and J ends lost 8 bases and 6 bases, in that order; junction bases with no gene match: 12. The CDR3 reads CASGPGGARKTQYF. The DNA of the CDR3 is TGTGCCAGCGGCCCGGGGGGAGCGAGAAAGACCCAGTACTTC.

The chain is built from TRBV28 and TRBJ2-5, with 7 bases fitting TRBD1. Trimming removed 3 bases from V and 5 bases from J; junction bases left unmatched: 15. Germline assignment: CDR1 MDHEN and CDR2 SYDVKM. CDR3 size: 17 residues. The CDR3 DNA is TGTGCCAGCAGTTTCTCCGGGACAGCCTACGAGGGGGAGACCCAGTACTTC. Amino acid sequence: CASSFSGTAYEGETQYF.

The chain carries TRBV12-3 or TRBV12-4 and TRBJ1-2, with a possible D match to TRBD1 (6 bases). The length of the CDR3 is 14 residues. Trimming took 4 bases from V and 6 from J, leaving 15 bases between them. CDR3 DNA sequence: TGTGCCAGCAGTTCACCAGGGGAAGGGGATGGCTACACCTTC. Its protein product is CASSSPGEGDGYTF.